The 26 T cell receptor beta chains below come from one sample, sequenced in a study of OX40 agonist ivuxolimab in advanced cancers. Clones were sequenced by immunoSEQ multiplex PCR, and TCRdb holds only the in-frame ones, with some missing. The sample yields about 88,000 clones, around nine tenths seen once. The sequencing used CD4+ or CD8+ T cells sorted from blood, collected in a trial of the OX40 agonist ivuxolimab. The receptor set was obtained from an adult with an advanced solid tumor such as melanoma, head and neck, liver or kidney cancer.

The rearrangement joins TRBV19 to TRBJ1-1; tentatively, D is TRBD1 (5 bases). V lost 6 bases to trimming and J lost 0 bases, with 23 bases between them. Germline CDR1 is LNHDA and CDR2 is SQIVND (reference sequence). There are 18 residues in the CDR3. As DNA, the CDR3 is TGTGCCAGTAGCCCAACTAGGGGAATCATACGCATGAACACTGAAGCTTTCTTT. It is translated as CASSPTRGIIRMNTEAFF.

The V gene is TRBV6-5, the J gene TRBJ1-5; 9 nucleotides line up with TRBD1. V trimming: 5 bases; J trimming: 3 bases; junction bases outside the gene matches: 5. The CDR3 totals 15 residues. CDR1 and CDR2 (germline): MNHEY, SVGAGI. CDR3: CASSSGTGINQPQHF. DNA for the CDR3: TGTGCCAGCAGTAGCGGGACAGGGATCAATCAGCCCCAGCATTTT.

This clone showed up just a few times. DNA of the CDR3: TGTGCCAGCAGCCTTAGGACCCAAAGCACAGATACGCAGTATTTT. Its protein product is CASSLRTQSTDTQYF. The chain couples TRBV9 to TRBJ2-3; no firm D call. There are 15 residues in the CDR3. V lost 4 bases and J 0 bases, leaving 12 bases between the germline ends. Germline CDR1 is SGDLS and CDR2 is YYNGEE.

The rearrangement links TRBV7-9 to TRBJ2-3, with D possibly being TRBD2 (5 bases). V dropped 4 bases and J dropped 4 bases, with 9 bases sitting between them. The CDR3 length is 13 residues. The germline CDR1 and CDR2 sequences are SEHNR and FQNEAQ (reference sequence). CDR3 in amino acids: CASSSGRADTQYF. Here the CDR3 DNA reads TGTGCCAGCAGCTCCGGGCGGGCAGATACGCAGTATTTT. Full variable domain (missing parts from reference TRBV7-9 and TRBJ2-3): DTGVSQNPRHKITKRGQNVTFRCDPISEHNRLYWYRQTLGQGPEFLTYFQNEAQLEKSRLLSDRFSAERPKGSFSTLEIQRTEQGDSAMYLCASSSGRADTQYFGPGTRLTVL.

The chain employs TRBV7-6 and TRBJ2-7; 7 bases are shared with TRBD2. The CDR3 has 15 amino acids. CDR1 is SGHVS, CDR2 FNYEAQ, per germline. V lost 5 bases, J lost 1 base, and 8 bases stayed unmatched. Here the CDR3 DNA reads TGTGCCAGCAGCACGTTACCGCGGGAGTCCTACGAGCAGTACTTC. This sequence encodes CASSTLPRESYEQYF.

The chain employs TRBV4-2 and TRBJ2-3, with D possibly being TRBD2 (6 bases). The CDR3 has 17 amino acids. Germline V gene lookup returns CDR1 LGHNA and CDR2 YNFKEQ. The V end lost 2 bases, the J end lost 3 bases, and 18 bases lay between the germline ends. The CDR3: CASSQRLAVGGTDTQYF. The CDR3 bases are TGTGCCAGCAGCCAACGCTTAGCGGTGGGTGGAACAGATACGCAGTATTTT.

This sequence joins TRBV5-1 and TRBJ2-7; D might be TRBD2 (6 bases). V lost 2 bases and J lost 6, with 12 bases in between. CDR1 and CDR2 (germline): SGHRS, YFSETQ. The CDR3 is 13 amino acids. CDR3 coding DNA: TGCGCCAGCAGCTTCCTAAGGGGAGGCGAGCAGTACTTC. Translated: CASSFLRGGEQYF.

V gene TRBV19 combines with J gene TRBJ1-4; 10 nucleotides agree with TRBD1. The CDR3 is 13 residues long. The ends lost 3 bases at V and 8 bases at J; junction bases unmatched: 0. Germline CDR1 is LNHDA and CDR2 is SQIVND (reference sequence). This chain's CDR3 is CASSMGQGEKLFF. The CDR3, as DNA: TGTGCCAGTAGTATGGGACAGGGGGAAAAACTGTTTTTT.

The CDR3 loop reads CSVRQTSYEQYF. CDR3 sequence (DNA): TGCAGCGTTCGGCAGACCTCCTACGAGCAGTACTTC. The J gene is TRBJ2-7, the V gene TRBV29-1; no clear D gene. Trimming shortened V by 5 bases and J by 0 bases, and 8 bases separated the two germline ends. Germline V gene data show CDR1 as SQVTM and CDR2 as ANQGSEA. This CDR3 has 12 residues.

The chain links TRBV6-5 to TRBJ2-7; possible D gene TRBD1, 6 bases. Germline V gene lookup returns CDR1 MNHEY and CDR2 SVGAGI. V lost 3 bases and J 3 bases, leaving 15 bases between the germline ends. This CDR3 has 15 residues. CDR3 DNA: TGTGCCAGCAGTTATTTACAGGGTCCTTACTACGAGCAGTACTTC. It yields the protein CASSYLQGPYYEQYF.

The V gene is TRBV27, the J gene TRBJ2-6, with D possibly TRBD1 on 5 matching bases. CDR3 length equals 15 residues. Per germline, CDR1 MNHEY and CDR2 SMNVEV (reference sequence). Trimming took 5 bases from V and 0 from J, leaving 8 bases between them. CDR3 region: CASSPRVSGANVLTF. The CDR3 DNA reads as TGTGCCAGCAGTCCCAGGGTCTCTGGGGCCAACGTCCTGACTTTC.

The rearrangement uses TRBV2 and TRBJ2-1; D is undetermined. This CDR3 spans 11 amino acids. CDR1 and CDR2 (germline): SNHLY, FYNNEI. V lost 2 bases, J lost 9 bases, and 5 bases lay in between. For the CDR3, the DNA is TGTGCCAGCAGTGAACAATTTGAGCAGTTCTTC. It codes for CASSEQFEQFF.

The V gene is TRBV5-6, the J gene TRBJ2-1; D gene ambiguous. CDR1 and CDR2 (germline): SGHDT, YYEEEE. This CDR3 has 15 residues. Trimming pared 6 bases from V and 1 base from J, leaving 14 bases between. This CDR3 is CASTHLGQSYNEQFF. The CDR3 region has the DNA TGTGCCAGCACCCACCTCGGGCAGTCCTACAATGAGCAGTTCTTC.

This chain uses TRBV9 with TRBJ2-3; 11 bases map to TRBD2. This CDR3 region has 18 residues. Germline V gives CDR1 SGDLS, CDR2 YYNGEE. The V gene end was trimmed by 0 bases and the J gene end by 0 bases; junction bases not matched to a gene: 6. Here the CDR3 DNA reads TGTGCCAGCAGCGTAGATGCTAGCGGGGGGCTTAGCACAGATACGCAGTATTTT. Translation: CASSVDASGGLSTDTQYF.

This clone was found once. This rearrangement joins TRBV5-5 to TRBJ1-5; 8 nucleotides line up with TRBD1. Looked up from germline, CDR1 is SGHKS and CDR2 is YYEKEE (reference sequence). With V trimmed by 0 bases and J by 6 bases, 2 bases remained unmatched. There are 14 residues in the CDR3. This CDR3 reads CASSLAGQGQPQHF. The DNA for the CDR3 is TGTGCCAGCAGCTTGGCCGGACAGGGTCAGCCCCAGCATTTT.

In DNA, the CDR3 is TGTGCCAGCAGCTCTAATTCACCCCTCCACTTT. It specifies CASSSNSPLHF. V is TRBV5-5 and J is TRBJ1-6; D gene uncertain. The V end was cut by 3 bases, the J end by 6 bases, with 1 base between. CDR1 is SGHKS and CDR2 is YYEKEE in the germline V gene (reference sequence). The CDR3 has 11 amino acids.

The chain combines TRBV6-6 with TRBJ2-7; D uncertain. The CDR3 spans 15 residues. From germline, CDR1 is MNHNY and CDR2 SVGAGI (reference sequence). Between the trimmed V and J ends, which lost 0 bases and 6 bases, there was a span of 15 bases. The chain's CDR3 is CASSYSNRVRSEQYF. The CDR3, as DNA: TGTGCCAGCAGTTACTCGAATAGGGTTCGTAGCGAGCAGTACTTC.

The V call is TRBV5-5, the J call TRBJ2-3, with 11 bases lining up with TRBD2. The CDR3 contains 15 residues. V lost 3 bases, J lost 4 bases, and 4 bases stayed unmatched. Germline V gives CDR1 SGHKS, CDR2 YYEKEE (reference sequence). CDR3 DNA sequence: TGTGCCAGCAGCTCCCTAGCGGGGGGCGCAGATACGCAGTATTTT. This codes for CASSSLAGGADTQYF.

V usage is TRBV7-3 and J usage is TRBJ2-7; either TRBD1 or TRBD2 may fit D (6 bases each). The CDR3 runs to 13 residues. CDR1 and CDR2 from the germline V gene are SGHTA and FQGTGA. V lost 5 bases and J 6 bases, leaving 14 bases between the germline ends. This chain's CDR3 is CASSPLGGREQYF. The CDR3 region has the DNA TGTGCCAGCAGCCCCTTAGGGGGGCGCGAGCAGTACTTC.

In its sample, this clone was seen a few times. This CDR3 reads CASSSDWGSYEQYF. The CDR3 bases are TGTGCCAGCAGCTCAGATTGGGGGTCCTACGAGCAGTACTTC. V usage is TRBV5-6 and J usage is TRBJ2-7; either TRBD1 or TRBD2 may fit D (5 bases each). CDR3 length: 14 amino acids. V was pared by 3 bases and J by 1 base, with 11 bases between. Germline assignment: CDR1 SGHDT and CDR2 YYEEEE.

This clone has just one count. This chain links TRBV11-3 with TRBJ1-1; weak D call: TRBD1 (6 bases). V lost 2 bases, J lost 3 bases, and 10 bases lay in between. CDR1 is SGHNT, CDR2 YENEEA, per germline. The length of the CDR3 is 14 residues. CDR3 coding DNA: TGTGCCAGCAGCTTAACAGGGAGGTACACTGAAGCTTTCTTT. Encoded protein: CASSLTGRYTEAFF.

This CDR3 is CASSSSTPYQETQYF. As DNA, the CDR3 is TGTGCCAGCAGCTCCAGTACACCTTACCAAGAGACCCAGTACTTC. The V and J genes are TRBV7-9 and TRBJ2-5, with unresolved D. Germline V gene lookup returns CDR1 SEHNR and CDR2 FQNEAQ (reference sequence). This CDR3 comprises 15 residues. Deletions cut 4 bases from V and 0 bases from J, with 12 bases between.

The chain recombines TRBV6-5 with TRBJ2-7; D call uncertain. Looked up from germline, CDR1 is MNHEY and CDR2 is SVGAGI. Trimming took off 6 bases at V and 3 bases at J, with 15 bases between the two ends. There are 14 residues in the CDR3. The CDR3 spells CASRGSGGLYEQYF. CDR3 sequence (DNA): TGTGCCAGCAGGGGATCCGGCGGCCTCTACGAGCAGTACTTC.

This chain connects TRBV1 to TRBJ2-4; no check of the table's D call, TRBD2, against the DNA was made. TRBV1 is a pseudogene. CDR3 length equals 19 residues. In nucleotides, the CDR3 is TGCACCAGCAGCCAATCCCCCGCCGGGGGACTAGCGGGAAAGGGTCCTCAGTACTTC. This encodes CTSSQSPAGGLAGKGPQYF.

V is TRBV6-5 and J is TRBJ2-4, with D perhaps matching TRBD2 (6 bases). This CDR3 contains 15 residues. Per the germline V gene, CDR1 is MNHEY and CDR2 is SVGAGI. The V and J ends lost 6 bases and 8 bases respectively, with 20 bases between them. CDR3 protein: CASRTIRRGADIQYF. The CDR3 nucleotides are TGTGCCAGCAGGACCATCAGGAGGGGCGCGGACATTCAGTACTTC.

The rearrangement uses TRBV7-2 and TRBJ1-4; D may be TRBD1 (6 bases). Germline V lookup: CDR1 SGHTA, CDR2 FQGNSA. The CDR3 extends over 16 amino acids. Trimming removed 5 bases from V and 8 bases from J, with 21 bases in between. The CDR3 here is CASSVVRQAGREKLFF. The DNA for the CDR3 is TGTGCCAGCAGCGTGGTACGACAGGCTGGGAGGGAAAAACTGTTTTTT.